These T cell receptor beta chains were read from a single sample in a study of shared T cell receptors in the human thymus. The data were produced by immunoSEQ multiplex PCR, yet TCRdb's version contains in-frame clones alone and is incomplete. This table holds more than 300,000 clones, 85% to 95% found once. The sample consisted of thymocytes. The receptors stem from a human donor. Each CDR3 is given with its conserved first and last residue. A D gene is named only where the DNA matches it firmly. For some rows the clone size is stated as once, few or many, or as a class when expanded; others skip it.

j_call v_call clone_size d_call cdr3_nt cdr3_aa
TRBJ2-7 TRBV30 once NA TGTGCCTGGAGTGTACGGCCCCGGACAAGGTCTATGGGGGAGCAGTACTTC CAWSVRPRTRSMGEQYF
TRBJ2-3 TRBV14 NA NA TGTGCCAGCAGCCAAGGTTTGAGAGGCGACACAGATACGCAGTATTTT CASSQGLRGDTDTQYF
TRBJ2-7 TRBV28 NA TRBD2 TGTGCCAGCAGTTTTACGCGGGAGGGCCCCGAGCAGTACTTC CASSFTREGPEQYF
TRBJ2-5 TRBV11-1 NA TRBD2 TGTGCCAGCAGCTTACCTCCGGGAGGGGAAGAGACCCAGTACTTC CASSLPPGGEETQYF
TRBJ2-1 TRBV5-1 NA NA TGCGCCAGCAGCTTGGGGTCGTACGACAATGAGCAGTTCTTC CASSLGSYDNEQFF
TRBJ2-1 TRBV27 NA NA TGTGCCAGCAGTTTAGCCCCCTCATTACCCTACAATGAGCAGTTCTTC CASSLAPSLPYNEQFF
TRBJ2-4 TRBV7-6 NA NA TGTGCCAGCAGCTTAGAGCAGACAGGGAGGGAGAACATTCAGTACTTC CASSLEQTGRENIQYF
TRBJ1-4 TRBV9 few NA TGTGCCAGCAGCAGGGTCAATGAAAAACTGTTTTTT CASSRVNEKLFF
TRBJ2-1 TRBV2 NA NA TGTGCCAGCAGGGGGGACGGATTATACAATGAGCAGTTCTTC CASRGDGLYNEQFF
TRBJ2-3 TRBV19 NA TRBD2 TGTGCCAGTAGTATAAATACTGGGGCTAGGCGGGAGGGTAACACAGATACGCAGTATTTT CASSINTGARREGNTDTQYF
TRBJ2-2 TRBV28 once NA TGTGCCAGCAGCAGCCCCAGACAGGCGACCAACACCGGGGAGCTGTTTTTT CASSSPRQATNTGELFF
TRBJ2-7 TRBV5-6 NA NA TGTGCCAGCAGCCTAACAGGGATCGGCGAGCAGTACTTC CASSLTGIGEQYF
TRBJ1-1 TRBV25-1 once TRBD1 TGTGCCAGCAGTGATTGGACAGGGGAGGACACTGAAGCTTTCTTT CASSDWTGEDTEAFF
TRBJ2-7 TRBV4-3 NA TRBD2 TGCGCCAGCAGCCAAGAGCCGACTAGCGGGACTATCTTCTACGAGCAGTACTTC CASSQEPTSGTIFYEQYF
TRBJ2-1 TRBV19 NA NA TGTGCCAGTAGTGGTTGGGGCTCCTACAATGAGCAGTTCTTC CASSGWGSYNEQFF
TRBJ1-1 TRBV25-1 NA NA TGTGCCAGCAGTGATAGGGGGTTCAACACTGAAGCTTTCTTT CASSDRGFNTEAFF
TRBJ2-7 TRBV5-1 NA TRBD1 TGCGCCAGCAGCGTCTTCCGGGACAGGGACAGCGCTCGGAACTACGAGCAGTACTTC CASSVFRDRDSARNYEQYF